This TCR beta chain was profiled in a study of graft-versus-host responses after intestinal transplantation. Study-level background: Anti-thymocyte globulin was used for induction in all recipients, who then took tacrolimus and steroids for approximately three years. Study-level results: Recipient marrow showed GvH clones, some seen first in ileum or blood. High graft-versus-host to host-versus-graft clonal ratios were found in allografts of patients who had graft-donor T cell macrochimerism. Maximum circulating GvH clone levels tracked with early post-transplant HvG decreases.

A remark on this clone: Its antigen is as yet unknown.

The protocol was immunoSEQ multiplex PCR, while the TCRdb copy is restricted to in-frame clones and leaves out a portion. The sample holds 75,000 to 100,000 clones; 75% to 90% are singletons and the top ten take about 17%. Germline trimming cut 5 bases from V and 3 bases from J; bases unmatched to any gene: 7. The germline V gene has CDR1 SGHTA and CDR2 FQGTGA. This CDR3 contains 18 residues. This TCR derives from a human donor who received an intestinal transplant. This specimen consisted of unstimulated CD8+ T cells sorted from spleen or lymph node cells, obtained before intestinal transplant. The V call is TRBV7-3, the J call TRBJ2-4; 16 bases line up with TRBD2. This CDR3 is CASSPGLAGGPNKNIQYF. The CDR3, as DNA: TGTGCCAGCAGCCCGGGACTAGCGGGAGGGCCTAACAAAAACATTCAGTACTTC.